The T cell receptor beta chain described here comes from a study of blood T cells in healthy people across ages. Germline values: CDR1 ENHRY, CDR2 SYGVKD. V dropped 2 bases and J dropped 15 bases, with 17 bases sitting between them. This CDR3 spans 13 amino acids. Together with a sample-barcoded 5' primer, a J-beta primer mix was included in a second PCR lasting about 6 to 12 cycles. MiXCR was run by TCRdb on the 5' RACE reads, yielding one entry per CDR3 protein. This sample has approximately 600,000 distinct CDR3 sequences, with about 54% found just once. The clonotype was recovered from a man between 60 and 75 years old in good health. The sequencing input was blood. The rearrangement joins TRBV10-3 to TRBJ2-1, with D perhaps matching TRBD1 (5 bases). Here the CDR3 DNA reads TGTGCCATCAGTGAGGGGGCCCCGTGGGTCCTGTTCTTC. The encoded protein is CAISEGAPWVLFF.